Listed here are 28 T cell receptor beta chains from one sample, sequenced in a study of tumor-infiltrating lymphocytes in oesophageal squamous cell carcinoma. MiXCR, applied by TCRdb to the PCR reads, yields one record per CDR3 protein. The sample lists 18,000 or so distinct CDR3 sequences, about 45% occurring once. The sequencing input was esophageal tumor tissue. All receptors come from a male donor with esophageal squamous cell carcinoma.

The table lists this clonotype with a count of one. This sequence joins TRBV12-3 or TRBV12-4 and TRBJ2-5; 9 bases fit TRBD2. There are 17 residues in the CDR3. The V and J ends lost 6 bases and 11 bases, in that order; junction bases with no gene match: 22. This CDR3 is CASRPRNIAGASDEQYF. The CDR3 DNA reads TGTGCCAGCAGACCCAGAAACATAGCGGGGGCCTCGGATGAGCAGTACTTC.

This clonotype is termed medium-sized. J is TRBJ2-3 and V is TRBV7-9, with 12 nucleotides matching TRBD2. The length of the CDR3 is 17 residues. Germline V gene lookup returns CDR1 SEHNR and CDR2 FQNEAQ (reference sequence). The V and J ends lost 5 bases and 0 bases, in that order; junction bases with no gene match: 6. The CDR3 DNA reads as TGTGCCAGCAGCGACCCGACTAGCGGGAGAAGCACAGATACGCAGTATTTT. Its translation is CASSDPTSGRSTDTQYF.

This clonotype is classed as medium-sized. The J gene is TRBJ2-1, the V gene TRBV7-2, with 10 bases aligning to TRBD2. J lost 4 bases, V lost 5 bases, and 8 bases had no gene match. This CDR3 is built from 16 residues. Germline V gene lookup returns CDR1 SGHTA and CDR2 FQGNSA. The CDR3 nucleotides are TGTGCCAGCAGCCATACCGGGACTAGCGTTTACAATGAGCAGTTCTTC. This codes for CASSHTGTSVYNEQFF.

V usage is TRBV12-3 or TRBV12-4 and J usage is TRBJ1-4; no definite D call. Trimming left V 4 bases short and J 8 bases short, with 11 bases between. The CDR3 covers 13 residues. The CDR3 DNA is TGTGCCAGCAGTTGGAGGGAGAGGGAAAAACTGTTTTTT. Its translation is CASSWREREKLFF.

The chain links TRBV5-1 to TRBJ2-2; the match to TRBD1 covers 11 bases. There are 18 residues in the CDR3. Germline-derived CDR1 and CDR2 are SGHRS and YFSETQ. The junction had 13 bases not matched to a gene; V was cut back by 4 bases and J by 5 bases. CDR3 DNA: TGCGCCAGCAGCCGGATAAAGACCGGGACAGGGGGAACCGGGGAGCTGTTTTTT. Protein product: CASSRIKTGTGGTGELFF.

Only a few counts were recorded for this clonotype. This chain joins TRBV7-2 and TRBJ2-1; 11 bases agree with TRBD2. The tail of the sequence fits TRBJ2-7 better, so the J call may be wrong. Per germline, CDR1 SGHTA and CDR2 FQGNSA. The CDR3 runs to 16 residues. The CDR3 nucleotides read TGTGCCAGCAGCTTAGCGGGACTAGCGGCCTCCTACGAGCAGTACTTC. As protein: CASSLAGLAASYEQYF.

Turning to this clonotype: One base away lies a much larger clone, so this may be a sequencing read error. CDR3 nucleotide sequence: TGTGCCAGCCTCGGACAGGGAAAACCCAGGGGCAATGAGCAGTACTTC. Residues: CASLGQGKPRGNEQYF. This sequence joins TRBV19 and TRBJ2-4; 8 positions match TRBD1. Germline CDR1 is LNHDA and CDR2 is SQIVND (reference sequence). The ends lost 9 bases at V and 13 bases at J; junction bases unmatched: 23. The CDR3 sequence is 16 residues long.

In this sample, this clonotype turned up many times. The DNA of the CDR3 is TGTGCCAGCAGCTTATCTAGGGGGGGCCCGGTTGCCCTTAATGAAAAACTGTTTTTT. It encodes CASSLSRGGPVALNEKLFF. The chain links TRBV7-3 to TRBJ1-4, with a weak D call TRBD1 (6 bases). From germline, CDR1 is SGHTA and CDR2 FQGTGA. This CDR3 comprises 19 residues. V lost 2 bases and J 4 bases, leaving 23 bases between the germline ends.

This clonotype was picked up many times. The V and J genes are TRBV5-5 and TRBJ2-3; 10 positions match TRBD2. The CDR3 spans 18 residues. CDR1 and CDR2 from the germline V gene are SGHKS and YYEKEE (reference sequence). V lost 1 base to trimming and J lost 2 bases; unmatched junction nucleotides: 10. CDR3 region: CASSLTPSGGAVTDTQYF. CDR3 coding DNA: TGTGCCAGCAGCTTGACCCCAAGCGGGGGGGCCGTCACAGATACGCAGTATTTT.

The CDR3 nucleotides read TGTGCCAGCAGCTTAGCAGCCACCCAAGAGACCCAGTACTTC. This gives the protein CASSLAATQETQYF. The chain recombines TRBV7-2 with TRBJ2-5; no definite D call. The CDR3 consists of 14 residues. V lost 0 bases to trimming and J lost 1 base, with 6 bases between them. Germline values: CDR1 SGHTA, CDR2 FQGNSA.

The chain joins TRBV6-6 to TRBJ2-3; 10 bases agree with TRBD1. The J call may be wrong; the DNA end is better matched by TRBJ2-7. CDR1 is MNHNY and CDR2 is SVGAGI in the germline V gene (reference sequence). The CDR3 sequence is 13 residues long. CDR3 sequence (DNA): TGTGCCAGCAGTTCGACAGGGGGCGGCGAGCAGTACTTC. This codes for CASSSTGGGEQYF.

This clonotype is termed medium-sized. V usage is TRBV12-3 or TRBV12-4 and J usage is TRBJ1-5; maybe TRBD1 (5 bases). This CDR3 spans 19 amino acids. Deletions cut 3 bases from V and 6 bases from J, with 27 bases between. The CDR3 sequence: CASSFSFGSGWGSGQPQHF. DNA of the CDR3: TGTGCCAGCAGTTTTTCGTTCGGGTCAGGGTGGGGTTCGGGTCAGCCCCAGCATTTT.

The rearrangement links TRBV4-1 to TRBJ2-4; unclear D gene. The J call may be faulty, since TRBJ2-1 better matches the DNA end. The CDR3 extends over 14 amino acids. Germline V gene sequence: CDR1 MGHRA, CDR2 YSYEKL. The CDR3 DNA follows: TGCGCCAGCAGCCAAGAGTTCACGGCTTACGAGCAGTTCTTC. This translates into CASSQEFTAYEQFF.

This sequence joins TRBV7-2 and TRBJ2-3, with 9 bases matching TRBD1. This CDR3 comprises 16 residues. Germline V gives CDR1 SGHTA, CDR2 FQGNSA. V lost 4 bases to trimming and J lost 1 base; unmatched junction nucleotides: 6. The CDR3 spells CASSSYRGLGTDTQYF. The CDR3 nucleotides are TGTGCCAGCAGCTCTTACAGGGGGCTTGGCACAGATACGCAGTATTTT. Filled out from reference TRBV7-2 and TRBJ2-3, the complete variable domain reads GAGVSQSPSNKVTEKGKDVELRCDPISGHTALYWYRQSLGQGLEFLIYFQGNSAPDKSGLPSDRFSAERTGGSVSTLTIQRTQQEDSAVYLCASSSYRGLGTDTQYFGPGTRLTVL.

This clonotype was counted a few times. V usage is TRBV7-3 and J usage is TRBJ2-2; 8 nucleotides agree with TRBD1. The CDR3 extends over 15 amino acids. The V gene's germline CDR1 is SGHTA and CDR2 FQGTGA. Trimming at V came to 2 bases and at J to 5 bases, leaving 4 bases not matched to a gene. CDR3 residues: CASSLLQGATGELFF. CDR3 bases: TGTGCCAGCAGCTTATTGCAGGGGGCTACCGGGGAGCTGTTTTTT. Supplemented by reference TRBV7-3 and TRBJ2-2, the full variable domain reads GAGVSQTPSNKVTEKGKYVELRCDPISGHTALYWYRQSLGQGPEFLIYFQGTGAADDSGLPNDRFFAVRPEGSVSTLKIQRTERGDSAVYLCASSLLQGATGELFFGEGSRLTVL.

The chain employs TRBV7-2 and TRBJ2-5; no clear D. Gene TRBJ2-7 matches the end of the DNA better, so the J call may be wrong. The CDR3 has 13 residues. Germline V CDR1 and CDR2: SGHTA, FQGNSA. CDR3 nucleotide sequence: TGTGCCAGCAGCTTGGTTGGGTTTGGCGAGCAGTACTTC. As protein: CASSLVGFGEQYF.

The V call is TRBV28, the J call TRBJ2-3, with D perhaps given as TRBD1 or TRBD2 (5 bases each). The germline gives CDR1 MDHEN, CDR2 SYDVKM. V was clipped by 8 bases and J by 5 bases, with 35 bases between them. The CDR3 totals 20 residues. The CDR3 sequence is CASPQVPPGWDQEVRDTQYF. DNA for the CDR3: TGTGCCAGCCCTCAAGTCCCGCCGGGTTGGGACCAAGAGGTTAGAGATACGCAGTATTTT. The full variable domain, in which reference TRBV28 and TRBJ2-3 provide the parts outside the CDR3, is DVKVTQSSRYLVKRTGEKVFLECVQDMDHENMFWYRQDPGLGLRLIYFSYDVKMKEKGDIPEGYSVSREKKERFSLILESASTNQTSMYLCASPQVPPGWDQEVRDTQYFGPGTRLTVL.

This clonotype was detected ten times or more. This chain's CDR3 is CASSLRQGPGGYTF. Here the CDR3 DNA reads TGTGCCAGCAGTTTAAGACAGGGGCCGGGTGGCTACACCTTC. The gene calls are TRBV12-3 or TRBV12-4 and TRBJ1-2, with 8 bases fitting TRBD1. V was clipped by 2 bases and J by 7 bases; unmatched bases: 6. The CDR3 runs 14 residues.

In this sample, this clonotype turned up many times. The chain combines TRBV11-2 with TRBJ2-3; D is undetermined. V lost 1 base and J 0 bases, leaving 8 bases between the germline ends. This CDR3 spans 15 amino acids. CDR1 SGHAT and CDR2 FQNNGV come from the germline V gene. The CDR3 loop is CASSLAPLSTDTQYF. Here the CDR3 DNA reads TGTGCCAGCAGCTTAGCCCCCCTCAGCACAGATACGCAGTATTTT. The whole variable domain, filled in from reference TRBV11-2 and TRBJ2-3, reads EAGVAQSPRYKIIEKRQSVAFWCNPISGHATLYWYQQILGQGPKLLIQFQNNGVVDDSQLPKDRFSAERLKGVDSTLKIQPAKLEDSAVYLCASSLAPLSTDTQYFGPGTRLTVL.

This clonotype was counted many times. Since no conserved phenylalanine or tryptophan closes the CDR3, a read error is the likely cause. The DNA is left out, because the CDR3 cannot be placed on it with certainty; the CDR3 is given as TCRdb lists it. This sequence joins TRBV7-9 and TRBJ2-7; the listed D gene, TRBD1, was not tested against the DNA. The CDR3 length equals 15 residues, ends included. Looked up from germline, CDR1 is SEHNR and CDR2 is FQNEAQ (reference sequence). CDR3 loop: CASSPGQGEGYTFGS.

This clonotype was seen repeatedly, ten times or more. V gene TRBV27 combines with J gene TRBJ2-2, with D maybe TRBD1 (6 bases). Germline CDR1 MNHEY, CDR2 SMNVEV (reference sequence). Trimming cost V 4 bases and J 4 bases, with 16 bases left between them. The CDR3 sequence is 16 residues long. The DNA for the CDR3 is TGTGCCAGCAGTTCAATAGACAGGAAAGCCACCGGGGAGCTGTTTTTT. Amino acids: CASSSIDRKATGELFF.

The table lists this clonotype with many counts. This rearrangement joins TRBV27 to TRBJ1-6; the D is unclear. Germline CDR1 reads MNHEY; CDR2 reads SMNVEV (reference sequence). V was cut by 2 bases and J by 6 bases, with 11 bases left in between. The CDR3 contains 15 residues. In DNA form, the CDR3 reads TGTGCCAGCAGTTTAAGTCCCGAGCTTAATTCACCCCTCCACTTT. This sequence encodes CASSLSPELNSPLHF.

The CDR3 here is CASSVEDGPYTQYF. The DNA for the CDR3 is TGTGCCAGCAGCGTAGAAGATGGGCCTTATACGCAGTATTTT. The V and J genes are TRBV9 and TRBJ2-3; D unresolved. The CDR3 spans 14 residues. V lost 0 bases and J lost 7, with 12 bases in between. CDR1 and CDR2 from the germline V gene are SGDLS and YYNGEE.

The table lists this clonotype with many counts. The chain employs TRBV12-3 or TRBV12-4 and TRBJ2-3, with 16 bases lining up with TRBD2. This CDR3 has 16 amino acids. With V trimmed by 7 bases and J by 6 bases, 7 bases remained unmatched. The CDR3 nucleotides read TGTGCCAGCACTCAGGGACTAGCGGGAGGGATCGATACGCAGTATTTT. Translation gives CASTQGLAGGIDTQYF.

The table lists this clonotype with a few counts. The chain employs TRBV11-3 and TRBJ2-7, with D hard to call. The J call is doubtful: the DNA matches TRBJ2-5 better. CDR1 SGHNT and CDR2 YENEEA come from the germline V gene. The CDR3 covers 12 residues. CDR3 sequence reads: CASSFDGGTQYF. In nucleotides, the CDR3 is TGTGCCAGCAGCTTCGACGGCGGGACCCAGTACTTC.

By share, this clonotype counts as medium-sized. The V call is TRBV11-1, the J call TRBJ2-6; 7 bases map to TRBD2. Germline CDR1 reads SGHAT; CDR2 reads FQDESV (reference sequence). The CDR3 extends over 15 amino acids. The trim removed 3 bases at V and 3 bases at J, leaving 2 bases unmatched. This chain's CDR3 is CASSFRTSGANVLTF. The CDR3 region has the DNA TGTGCCAGCAGCTTCCGGACTAGTGGGGCCAACGTCCTGACTTTC.

This clonotype was seen a few times. It is likely a read error, because the conserved phenylalanine at the end of the CDR3 is missing. The limits of the CDR3 on the DNA are not certain, so only TCRdb's listed CDR3 is given. The chain has TRBV7-4 and TRBJ1-1; the D call of TRBD1 is as the table states it, not checked on the DNA. CDR1 SGHVT and CDR2 SQSDAQ come from the germline V gene. The CDR3 sequence runs 14 residues, both termini included. CDR3 amino acids: CASSLGAMATPSVR.

This chain links TRBV28 with TRBJ2-7; 11 nucleotides agree with TRBD1. The end of the DNA is better explained by TRBJ2-1, so the J call may be wrong. The CDR3 totals 15 residues. The germline V gene encodes CDR1 MDHEN and CDR2 SYDVKM. The CDR3 here is CASSFRDRGFSEQFF. The DNA of the CDR3 is TGTGCCAGCAGTTTTAGGGACAGGGGGTTCAGTGAGCAGTTCTTC.